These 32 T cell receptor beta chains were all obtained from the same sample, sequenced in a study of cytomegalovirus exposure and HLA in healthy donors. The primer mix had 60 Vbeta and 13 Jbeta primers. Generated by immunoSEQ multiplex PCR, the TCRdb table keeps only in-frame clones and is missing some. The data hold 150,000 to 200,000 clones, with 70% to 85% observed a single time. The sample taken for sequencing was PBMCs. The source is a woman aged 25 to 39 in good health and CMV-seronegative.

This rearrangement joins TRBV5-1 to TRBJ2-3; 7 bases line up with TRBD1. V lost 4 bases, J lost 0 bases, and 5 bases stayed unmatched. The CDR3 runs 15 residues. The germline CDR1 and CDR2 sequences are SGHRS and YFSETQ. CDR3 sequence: CASSQGDPSTDTQYF. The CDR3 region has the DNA TGCGCCAGCAGCCAGGGGGATCCTAGCACAGATACGCAGTATTTT.

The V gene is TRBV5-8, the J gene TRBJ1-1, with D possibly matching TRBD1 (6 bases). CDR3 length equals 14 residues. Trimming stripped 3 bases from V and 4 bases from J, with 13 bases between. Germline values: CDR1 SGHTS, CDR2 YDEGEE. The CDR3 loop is CASSYRVARTEAFF. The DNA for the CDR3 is TGTGCCAGCAGCTACAGGGTGGCGCGCACTGAAGCTTTCTTT. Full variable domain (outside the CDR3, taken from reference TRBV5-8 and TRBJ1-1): EAGVTQSPTHLIKTRGQQATLRCSPISGHTSVYWYQQALGLGLQFLLWYDEGEERNRGNFPPRFSGRQFPNYSSELNVNALELEDSALYLCASSYRVARTEAFFGQGTRLTVV.

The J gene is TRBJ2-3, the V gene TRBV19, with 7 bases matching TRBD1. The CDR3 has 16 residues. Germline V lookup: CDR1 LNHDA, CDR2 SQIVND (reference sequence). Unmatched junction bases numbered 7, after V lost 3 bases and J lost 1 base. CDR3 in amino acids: CASSMRSGQRTDTQYF. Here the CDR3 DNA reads TGTGCCAGTAGTATGAGGTCGGGACAGCGCACAGATACGCAGTATTTT.

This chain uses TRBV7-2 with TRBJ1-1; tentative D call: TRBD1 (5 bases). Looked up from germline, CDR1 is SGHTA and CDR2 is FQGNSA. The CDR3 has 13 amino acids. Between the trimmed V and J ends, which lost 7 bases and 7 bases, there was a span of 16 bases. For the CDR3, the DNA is TGTGCCAGCACCTGGGGCGGGACCGGTGAAGCTTTCTTT. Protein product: CASTWGGTGEAFF.

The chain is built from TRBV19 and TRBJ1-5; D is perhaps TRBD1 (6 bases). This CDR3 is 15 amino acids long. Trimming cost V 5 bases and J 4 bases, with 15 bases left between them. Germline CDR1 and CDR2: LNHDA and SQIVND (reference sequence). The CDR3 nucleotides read TGTGCCAGTAGTTACTCTGGACAGAATAATCAGCCCCAGCATTTT. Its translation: CASSYSGQNNQPQHF.

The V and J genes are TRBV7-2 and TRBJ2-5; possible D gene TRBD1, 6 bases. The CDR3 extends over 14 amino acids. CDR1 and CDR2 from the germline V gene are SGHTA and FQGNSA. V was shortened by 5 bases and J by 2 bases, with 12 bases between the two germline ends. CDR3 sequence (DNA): TGTGCCAGCAGCCCCCGGGACAAACAAGAGACCCAGTACTTC. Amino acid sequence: CASSPRDKQETQYF.

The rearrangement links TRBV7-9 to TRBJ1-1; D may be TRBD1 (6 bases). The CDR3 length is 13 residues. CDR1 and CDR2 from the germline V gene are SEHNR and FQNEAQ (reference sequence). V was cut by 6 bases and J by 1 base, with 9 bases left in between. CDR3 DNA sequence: TGTGCCAGCAGGGGGGGGGCGAACACTGAAGCTTTCTTT. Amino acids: CASRGGANTEAFF.

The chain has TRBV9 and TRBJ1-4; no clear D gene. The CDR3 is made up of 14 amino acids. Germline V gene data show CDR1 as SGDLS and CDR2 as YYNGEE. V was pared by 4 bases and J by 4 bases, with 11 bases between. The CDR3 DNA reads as TGTGCCAGCAGCCCTGACACCTTTAATGAAAAACTGTTTTTT. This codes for CASSPDTFNEKLFF.

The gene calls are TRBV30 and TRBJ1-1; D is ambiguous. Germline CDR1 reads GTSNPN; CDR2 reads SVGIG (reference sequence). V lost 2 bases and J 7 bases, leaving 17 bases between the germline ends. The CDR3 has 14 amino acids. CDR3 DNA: TGTGCCTGGAGTATGGGCCCGGAGGATGGTGAAGCTTTCTTT. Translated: CAWSMGPEDGEAFF. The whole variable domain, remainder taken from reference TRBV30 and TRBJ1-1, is SQTIHQWPATLVQPVGSPLSLECTVEGTSNPNLYWYRQAAGRGLQLLFYSVGIGQISSEVPQNLSASRPQDRQFILSSKKLLLSDSGFYLCAWSMGPEDGEAFFGQGTRLTVV.

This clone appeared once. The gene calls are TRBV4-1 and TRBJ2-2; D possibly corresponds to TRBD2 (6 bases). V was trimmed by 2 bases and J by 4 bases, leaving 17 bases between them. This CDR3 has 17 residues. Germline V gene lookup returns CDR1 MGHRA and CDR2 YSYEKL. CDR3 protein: CASSQLGLSGGTGELFF. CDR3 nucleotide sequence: TGCGCCAGCAGCCAATTAGGACTCTCCGGGGGCACCGGGGAGCTGTTTTTT.

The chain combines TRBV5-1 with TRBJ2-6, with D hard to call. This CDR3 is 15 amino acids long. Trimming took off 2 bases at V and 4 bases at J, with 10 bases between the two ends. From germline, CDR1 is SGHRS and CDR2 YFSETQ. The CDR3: CASSLARVGANVLTF. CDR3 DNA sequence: TGCGCCAGCAGCTTAGCCCGGGTCGGGGCCAACGTCCTGACTTTC.

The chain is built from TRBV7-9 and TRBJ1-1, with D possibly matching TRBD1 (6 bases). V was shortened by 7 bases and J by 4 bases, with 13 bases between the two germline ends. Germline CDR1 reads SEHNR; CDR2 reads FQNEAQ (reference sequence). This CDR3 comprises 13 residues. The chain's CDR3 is CASTGRGGTEAFF. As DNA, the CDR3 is TGTGCCAGCACAGGACGAGGGGGCACTGAAGCTTTCTTT.

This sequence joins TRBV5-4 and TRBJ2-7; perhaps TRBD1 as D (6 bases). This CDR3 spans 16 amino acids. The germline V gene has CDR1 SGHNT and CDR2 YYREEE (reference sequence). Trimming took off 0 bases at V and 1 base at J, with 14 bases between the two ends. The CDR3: CASSLAGASFSYEQYF. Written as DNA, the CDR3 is TGTGCCAGCAGCTTGGCAGGGGCTAGCTTTTCCTACGAGCAGTACTTC.

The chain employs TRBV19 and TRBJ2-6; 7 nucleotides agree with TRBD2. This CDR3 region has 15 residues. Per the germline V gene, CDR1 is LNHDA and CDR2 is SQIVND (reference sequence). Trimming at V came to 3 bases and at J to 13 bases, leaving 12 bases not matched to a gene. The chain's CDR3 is CASSMSGAPMEVLTF. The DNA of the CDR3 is TGTGCCAGTAGTATGAGCGGGGCCCCGATGGAGGTCCTGACTTTC.

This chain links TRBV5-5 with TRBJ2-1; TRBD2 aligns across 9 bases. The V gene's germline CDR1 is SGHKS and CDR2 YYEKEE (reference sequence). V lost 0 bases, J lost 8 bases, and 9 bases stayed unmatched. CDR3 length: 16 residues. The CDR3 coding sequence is TGTGCCAGCAGCTTGGTCATTAGCGGGAGTGAGGATGAGCAGTTCTTC. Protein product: CASSLVISGSEDEQFF.

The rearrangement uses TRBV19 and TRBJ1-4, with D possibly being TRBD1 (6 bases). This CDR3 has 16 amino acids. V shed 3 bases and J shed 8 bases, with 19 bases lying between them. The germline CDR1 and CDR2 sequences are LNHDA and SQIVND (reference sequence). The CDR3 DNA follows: TGTGCCAGTAGTATCCCCTCCGGGGGGCCAAGGGAAAAACTGTTTTTT. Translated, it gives CASSIPSGGPREKLFF.

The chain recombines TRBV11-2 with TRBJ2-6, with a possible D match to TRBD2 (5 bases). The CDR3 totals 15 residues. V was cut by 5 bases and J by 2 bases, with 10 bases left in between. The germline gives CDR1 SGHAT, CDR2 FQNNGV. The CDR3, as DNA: TGTGCCAGCAGCCCCGGACTGACTGGGGCCAACGTCCTGACTTTC. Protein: CASSPGLTGANVLTF.

The CDR3 sequence is CASSLGTGVGEQYF. The CDR3 region has the DNA TGCGCCAGCAGCTTGGGGACAGGGGTAGGAGAGCAGTACTTC. This rearrangement joins TRBV5-1 to TRBJ2-7, with 9 bases fitting TRBD1. The CDR3 is made up of 14 amino acids. Trimming at V came to 0 bases and at J to 7 bases, leaving 5 bases not matched to a gene. The germline V gene encodes CDR1 SGHRS and CDR2 YFSETQ.

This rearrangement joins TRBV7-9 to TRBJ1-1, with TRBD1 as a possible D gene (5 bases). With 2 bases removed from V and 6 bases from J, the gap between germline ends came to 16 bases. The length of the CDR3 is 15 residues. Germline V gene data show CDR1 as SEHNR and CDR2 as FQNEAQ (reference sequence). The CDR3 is CASSLSVQETPEAFF. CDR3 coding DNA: TGTGCCAGCAGCTTATCCGTACAGGAGACCCCTGAAGCTTTCTTT.

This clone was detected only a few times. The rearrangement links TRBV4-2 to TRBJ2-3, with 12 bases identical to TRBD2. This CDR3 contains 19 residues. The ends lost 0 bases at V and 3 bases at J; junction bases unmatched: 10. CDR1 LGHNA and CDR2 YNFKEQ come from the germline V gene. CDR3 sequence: CASSQESTSGGSRTDTQYF. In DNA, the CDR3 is TGTGCCAGCAGCCAAGAGTCGACTAGCGGGGGAAGTAGGACAGATACGCAGTATTTT.

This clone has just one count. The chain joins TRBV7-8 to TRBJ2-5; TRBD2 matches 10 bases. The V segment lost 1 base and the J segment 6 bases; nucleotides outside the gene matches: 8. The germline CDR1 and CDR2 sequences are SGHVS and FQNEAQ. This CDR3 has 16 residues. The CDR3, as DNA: TGTGCCAGCAGCTTAGGGTGGGCTAGCGGGAGCCAGACCCAGTACTTC. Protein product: CASSLGWASGSQTQYF.

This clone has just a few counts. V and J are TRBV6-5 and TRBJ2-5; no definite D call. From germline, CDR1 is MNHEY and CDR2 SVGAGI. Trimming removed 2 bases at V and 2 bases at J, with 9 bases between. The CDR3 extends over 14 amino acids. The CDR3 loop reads CASSYPTRQETQYF. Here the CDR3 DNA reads TGTGCCAGCAGTTACCCCACGCGGCAAGAGACCCAGTACTTC.

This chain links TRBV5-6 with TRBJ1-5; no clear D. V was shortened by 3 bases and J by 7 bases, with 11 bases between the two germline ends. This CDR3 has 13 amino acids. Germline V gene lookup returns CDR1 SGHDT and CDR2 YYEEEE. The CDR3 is CASSWEGAQPQHF. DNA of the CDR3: TGTGCCAGCAGCTGGGAGGGTGCCCAGCCCCAGCATTTT. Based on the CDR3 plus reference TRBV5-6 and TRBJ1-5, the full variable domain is DAGVTQSPTHLIKTRGQQVTLRCSPKSGHDTVSWYQQALGQGPQFIFQYYEEEERQRGNFPDRFSGHQFPNYSSELNVNALLLGDSALYLCASSWEGAQPQHFGDGTRLSIL.

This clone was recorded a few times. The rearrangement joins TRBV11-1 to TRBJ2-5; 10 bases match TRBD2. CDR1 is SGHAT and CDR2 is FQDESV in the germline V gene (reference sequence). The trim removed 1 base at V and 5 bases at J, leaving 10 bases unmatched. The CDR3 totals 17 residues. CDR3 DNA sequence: TGTGCCAGCAGCTTAGGAGGTAGCGGGGGGCGAGGGGAGACCCAGTACTTC. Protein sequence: CASSLGGSGGRGETQYF.

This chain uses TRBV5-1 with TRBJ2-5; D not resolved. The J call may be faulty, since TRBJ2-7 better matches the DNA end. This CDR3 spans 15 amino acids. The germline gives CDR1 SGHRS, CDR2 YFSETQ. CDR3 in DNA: TGCGCCAGCAGCCCCCAACGAGGCAGCTCCTACGAGCAGTACTTC. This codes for CASSPQRGSSYEQYF.

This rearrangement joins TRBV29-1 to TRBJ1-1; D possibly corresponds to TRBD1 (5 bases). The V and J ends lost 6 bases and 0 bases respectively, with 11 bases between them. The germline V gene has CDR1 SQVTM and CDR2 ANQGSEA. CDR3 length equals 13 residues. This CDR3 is CSVEGRMNTEAFF. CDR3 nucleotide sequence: TGCAGCGTGGAGGGGAGGATGAACACTGAAGCTTTCTTT.

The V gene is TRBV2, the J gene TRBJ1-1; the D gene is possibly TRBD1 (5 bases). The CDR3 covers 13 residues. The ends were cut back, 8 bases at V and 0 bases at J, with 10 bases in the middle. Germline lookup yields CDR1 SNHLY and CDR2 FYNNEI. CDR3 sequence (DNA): TGTGCCAGCCGGGGACTGGTGAACACTGAAGCTTTCTTT. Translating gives CASRGLVNTEAFF.

The CDR3 region has the DNA TGTGCCAGCAGGAATCCCCCAGCTAGCGGGAATGACGAGCAGTACTTC. This sequence encodes CASRNPPASGNDEQYF. The chain employs TRBV2 and TRBJ2-5; 9 bases map to TRBD2. The DNA end is more similar to TRBJ2-7, so the J call may be wrong. The germline CDR1 and CDR2 sequences are SNHLY and FYNNEI. There are 16 residues in the CDR3.

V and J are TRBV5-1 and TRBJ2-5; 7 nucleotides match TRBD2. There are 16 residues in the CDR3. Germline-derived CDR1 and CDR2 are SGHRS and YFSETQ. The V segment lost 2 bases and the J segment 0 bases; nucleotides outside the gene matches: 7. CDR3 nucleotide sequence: TGCGCCAGCAGCTTCCTGACTAGCATGGACCAAGAGACCCAGTACTTC. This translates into CASSFLTSMDQETQYF.

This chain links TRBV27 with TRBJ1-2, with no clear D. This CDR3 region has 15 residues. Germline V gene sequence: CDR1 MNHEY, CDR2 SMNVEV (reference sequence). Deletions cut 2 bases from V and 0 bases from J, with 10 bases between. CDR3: CASSLRQTANYGYTF. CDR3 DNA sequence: TGTGCCAGCAGTTTAAGGCAAACAGCTAACTATGGCTACACCTTC.

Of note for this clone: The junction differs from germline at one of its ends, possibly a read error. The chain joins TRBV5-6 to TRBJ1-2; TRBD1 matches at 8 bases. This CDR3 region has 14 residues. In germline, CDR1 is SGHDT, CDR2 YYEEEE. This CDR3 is CASSLDRDVYGYTF. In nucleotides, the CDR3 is TGTGCCAGCAGTTTGGACAGGGACGTCTACGGCTACACCTTC. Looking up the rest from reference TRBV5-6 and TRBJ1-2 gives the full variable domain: DAGVTQSPTHLIKTRGQQVTLRCSPKSGHDTVSWYQQALGQGPQFIFQYYEEEERQRGNFPDRFSGHQFPNYSSELNVNALLLGDSALYLCASSLDRDVYGYTFGSGTRLTVV.

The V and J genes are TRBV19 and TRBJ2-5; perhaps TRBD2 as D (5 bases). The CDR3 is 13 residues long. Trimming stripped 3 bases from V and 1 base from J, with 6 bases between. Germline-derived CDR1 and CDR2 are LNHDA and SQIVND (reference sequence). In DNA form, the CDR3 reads TGTGCCAGTAGTATCGGACTCCAAGAGACCCAGTACTTC. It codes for CASSIGLQETQYF.